Following are 4 T cell receptor beta chains from one sample sequenced in a study of OX40 agonist ivuxolimab in advanced cancers. The table came from immunoSEQ multiplex PCR; TCRdb's copy has only in-frame clones and leaves some out. The sample has 82,000 or so clones; about 90% are singletons. Sequencing was performed on CD4+ or CD8+ T cells sorted from blood, taken in a trial of the OX40 agonist ivuxolimab. Every receptor here comes from an adult with an advanced solid tumor such as melanoma, head and neck, liver or kidney cancer.

The chain links TRBV19 to TRBJ2-5, with D unclear. Trimming cost V 3 bases and J 4 bases, with 9 bases left between them. This CDR3 comprises 13 residues. Germline lookup yields CDR1 LNHDA and CDR2 SQIVND (reference sequence). The CDR3 region has the DNA TGTGCCAGTAGTATTGGTCAGATAGAGACCCAGTACTTC. Translating it yields CASSIGQIETQYF.

This chain joins TRBV19 and TRBJ2-5, with 8 bases fitting TRBD2. The CDR3 sequence is 15 residues long. With V trimmed by 7 bases and J by 5 bases, 12 bases remained unmatched. Germline V gene lookup returns CDR1 LNHDA and CDR2 SQIVND (reference sequence). CDR3 residues: CASTAGGTYSETQYF. In DNA form, the CDR3 reads TGTGCCAGTACTGCGGGAGGCACGTATTCTGAGACCCAGTACTTC.

The rearrangement uses TRBV7-9 and TRBJ1-4, with TRBD1 as a possible D gene (6 bases). The CDR3 is 15 amino acids. V was shortened by 4 bases and J by 2 bases, with 11 bases between the two germline ends. Per the germline V gene, CDR1 is SEHNR and CDR2 is FQNEAQ (reference sequence). CDR3 coding DNA: TGTGCCAGCAGCTGGGACACCATGACTAATGAAAAACTGTTTTTT. It specifies CASSWDTMTNEKLFF.

The chain combines TRBV7-2 with TRBJ2-2; possibly TRBD2 for D (6 bases). The V and J ends lost 5 bases and 8 bases respectively, with 12 bases between them. Per the germline V gene, CDR1 is SGHTA and CDR2 is FQGNSA. This CDR3 comprises 13 residues. CDR3 nucleotides: TGTGCCAGCAGCCCCCGGGGGTCAGGGGAGCTGTTTTTT. It yields the protein CASSPRGSGELFF. Together with reference TRBV7-2 and TRBJ2-2, the CDR3 gives the full variable domain: GAGVSQSPSNKVTEKGKDVELRCDPISGHTALYWYRQSLGQGLEFLIYFQGNSAPDKSGLPSDRFSAERTGGSVSTLTIQRTQQEDSAVYLCASSPRGSGELFFGEGSRLTVL.